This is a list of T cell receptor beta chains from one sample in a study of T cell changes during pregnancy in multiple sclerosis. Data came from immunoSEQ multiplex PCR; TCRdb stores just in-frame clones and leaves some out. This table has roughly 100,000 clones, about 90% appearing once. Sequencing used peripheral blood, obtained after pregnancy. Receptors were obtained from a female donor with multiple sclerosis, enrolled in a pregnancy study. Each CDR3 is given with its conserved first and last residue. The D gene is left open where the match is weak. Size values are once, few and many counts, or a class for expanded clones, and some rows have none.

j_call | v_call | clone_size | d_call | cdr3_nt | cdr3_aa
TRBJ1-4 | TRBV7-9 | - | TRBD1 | TGTGCCAGCAGCTCGGACAGGGGATATGAAAAACTGTTTTTT | CASSSDRGYEKLFF
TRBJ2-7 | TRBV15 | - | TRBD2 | TGTGCCACCAGCAGAGCCCCGGGACTAGCGGGAATTCCCTACGAGCAGTACTTC | CATSRAPGLAGIPYEQYF
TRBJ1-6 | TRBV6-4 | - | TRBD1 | TGTGCCAGCAGCGTGGACAGGGGCTATAATTCACCCCTCCACTTT | CASSVDRGYNSPLHF
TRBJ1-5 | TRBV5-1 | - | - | TGCGCCAGCAGCTTGGACAGGGCGGGTCAGCCCCAGCATTTT | CASSLDRAGQPQHF
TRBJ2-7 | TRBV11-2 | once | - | TGTGCCAGCAGCTTAGATCAACTTGATACCTACGAGCAGTACTTC | CASSLDQLDTYEQYF
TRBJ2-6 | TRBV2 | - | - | TGTGCCAGCAGCAGGACCGGGATCCGACTCGGTGGGGCCAACGTCCTGACTTTC | CASSRTGIRLGGANVLTF
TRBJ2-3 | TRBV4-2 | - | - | TGTGCCAGCAGCCAAGGTGCTAGCGTCACAGATACGCAGTATTTT | CASSQGASVTDTQYF
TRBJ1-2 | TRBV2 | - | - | TGTGCCAGCAGTACAGGGACCGGTGGCTACACCTTC | CASSTGTGGYTF
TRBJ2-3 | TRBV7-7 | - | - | TGTGCCACCATTACTAGCACAGATACGCAGTATTTT | CATITSTDTQYF
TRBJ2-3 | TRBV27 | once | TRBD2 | TGTGCCAGCAGTTTCTGGCGGGAGGGTGGAGATACGCAGTATTTT | CASSFWREGGDTQYF
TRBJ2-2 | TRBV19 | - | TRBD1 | TGTGCCAGTAGTATCAGGGGGTCGGGGGAGCTGTTTTTT | CASSIRGSGELFF
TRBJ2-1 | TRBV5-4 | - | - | TGTGCCAGCAGCCCCCCAGTAGGGGCTAGCGAAAAATACAATGAGCAGTTCTTC | CASSPPVGASEKYNEQFF
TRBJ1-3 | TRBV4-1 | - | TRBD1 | TGCGCCAGCAGCCGACAGGGTCTCCAAAACACCATATATTTT | CASSRQGLQNTIYF
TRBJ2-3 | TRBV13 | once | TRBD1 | TGTGCCAGCAGCTTAAGACAGGGTGCAGATACGCAGTATTTT | CASSLRQGADTQYF
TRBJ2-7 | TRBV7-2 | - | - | TGTGCCAGCAGCCTCCACCGTGGAAACTCGGGAGAGCAGTACTTC | CASSLHRGNSGEQYF
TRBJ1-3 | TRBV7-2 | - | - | TGTGCCAGCAGCTTAGGTCCGGGATCTGGAAACACCATATATTTT | CASSLGPGSGNTIYF
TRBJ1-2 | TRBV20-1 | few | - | TGCAGTGCTAAGAGCCCCGGGGGCTACACCTTC | CSAKSPGGYTF
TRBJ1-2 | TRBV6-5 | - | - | TGTGCCAGCAGTTACCGACTTGACAGGATCTATGGCTACACCTTC | CASSYRLDRIYGYTF
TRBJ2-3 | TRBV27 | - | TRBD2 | TGTGCCAGCAGAGAAGCGGGGGGGTTCGGAGATACGCAGTATTTT | CASREAGGFGDTQYF
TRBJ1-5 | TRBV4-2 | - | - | TGTGCCAGCAGCCAAGATGGAGATAGCAATCAGCCCCAGCATTTT | CASSQDGDSNQPQHF
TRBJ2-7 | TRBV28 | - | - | TGTGCCAGCAGTACCAGGGTCTACGAGCAGTACTTC | CASSTRVYEQYF
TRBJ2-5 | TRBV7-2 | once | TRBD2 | TGTGCCAGCAGCTTACCGCCGACTAGCGGGGGTTTCCTGGGGACCCAGTACTTC | CASSLPPTSGGFLGTQYF
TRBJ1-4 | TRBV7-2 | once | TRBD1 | TGTGCCAGCAGGGGACAGCCTAATGAAAAACTGTTTTTT | CASRGQPNEKLFF
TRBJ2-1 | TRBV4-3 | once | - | TGCGCCAGCAGCCAAGGACTGGAAAGAAGCTCCTACAATGAGCAGTTCTTC | CASSQGLERSSYNEQFF
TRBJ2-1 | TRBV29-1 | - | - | TGCAGCGCCTGGGCAGGGGCGGACTACAATGAGCAGTTCTTC | CSAWAGADYNEQFF
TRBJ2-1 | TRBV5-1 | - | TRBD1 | TGCGCCAGCAGCTTGACCGGGACAGCCTACAATGAGCAGTTCTTC | CASSLTGTAYNEQFF
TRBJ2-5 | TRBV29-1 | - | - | TGCAGCGTTGTAACTAGAACGGGATCCGAGACCCAGTACTTC | CSVVTRTGSETQYF
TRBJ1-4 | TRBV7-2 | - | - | TGTGCCAGCAGCCTCCTCGGGGAGCCTGAAAAACTGTTTTTT | CASSLLGEPEKLFF
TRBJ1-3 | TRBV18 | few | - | TGTGCCAGCTCACCGGAAACAGGGCCAGGAAACACCATATATTTT | CASSPETGPGNTIYF
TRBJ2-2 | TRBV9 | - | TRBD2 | TGTGCCAGCAGCGTAGCACCGGGAGGGAACACCGGGGAGCTGTTTTTT | CASSVAPGGNTGELFF
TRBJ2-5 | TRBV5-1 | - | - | TGCGCCAGCAGCCTCCCCCGGGGGTACCAAGAGACCCAGTACTTC | CASSLPRGYQETQYF
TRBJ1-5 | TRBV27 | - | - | TGTGCCAGCAGTGCGTCCCTCGGTCAGCCCCAGCATTTT | CASSASLGQPQHF
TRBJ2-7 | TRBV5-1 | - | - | TGCGCCAGCACGGCAGGGGACATCCTCGAGCAGTACTTC | CASTAGDILEQYF
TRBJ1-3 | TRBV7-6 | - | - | TGTGCCAGCAGCCCCGGTCCCAACTCTGGAAACACCATATATTTT | CASSPGPNSGNTIYF
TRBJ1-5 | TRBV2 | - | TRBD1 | TGTGCCAGCAGTACAGGGGGTTCGGGCAATCAGCCCCAGCATTTT | CASSTGGSGNQPQHF
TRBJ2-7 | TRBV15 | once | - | TGTGCCACCAGCAGAGATGTGGGGGGTCTTGGGGAGCAGTACTTC | CATSRDVGGLGEQYF
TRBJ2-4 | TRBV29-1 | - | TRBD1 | TGCAGCGTCGCCGGACAGGGAAACATTCAGTACTTC | CSVAGQGNIQYF
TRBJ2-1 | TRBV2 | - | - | TGTGCCAGCAGGTACATCCGTACTAGCTTTTCCAATGAGCAGTTCTTC | CASRYIRTSFSNEQFF
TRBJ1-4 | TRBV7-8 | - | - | TGTGCCAGCAGCCGGGGGAGGGACGGTGATGAAAAACTGTTTTTT | CASSRGRDGDEKLFF
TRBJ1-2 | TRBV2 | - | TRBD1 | TGTGCCACCTTTAAGGGGGCGTGGGGCTACACCTTC | CATFKGAWGYTF
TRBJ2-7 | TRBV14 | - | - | TGTGCCAGCAGGCGAACAGGTAACTACGAGCAGTACTTC | CASRRTGNYEQYF